This TCR beta chain was profiled in a study of T-cell reconstitution after alpha-beta-depleted transplantation in children (dated by TCRdb to 2016 to 2017). About the full investigation: Using TCR repertoire profiling, the study quantitatively followed how T-cell immune reconstitution unfolded in children after TCRalphabeta/CD19-depleted allogeneic hematopoietic cell transplantation. Beyond this particular receptor, the publication reports: Over the following months the frequencies of hyperexpanded clones went down, and after one year T-cell counts and TCRbeta diversity were mostly credited to newly produced T cells. About two months after transplant, the apparently early recovery of alphabetaT-cell counts reportedly depended on just several hundred clones that had expanded rapidly and came from non-depleted graft cells. The high TCRbeta diversity at day 60 in some patients was ascribed to recipient T cells and intrathymic progenitors that had survived conditioning.

This clonotype was counted ten times or more. Its antigen remains unidentified. No much larger clone exists at a distance of one base, and base qualities are not known. Library construction relied on PCR. Sequencing took place on an Illumina HiSeq 2500. TCR library preparation used molecular barcoding, with unique molecular identifiers applied to normalize quantification of the TCRbeta repertoire. Using fastp trimming at Q25 and MiXCR clonotype assembly, TCRdb reanalyzed the public sequencing data and kept in-frame beta chains. One record per CDR3 amino acid sequence lists the most common genes and DNA. The sample table shows 240,000 or so distinct CDR3 sequences, and around 7.5% are seen once. Clones ranked in the top ten supply under 8% of the sample. Looking up the germline V gene yields CDR1 MGHRA and CDR2 YSYEKL. Trimming accounts for 3 bases at V and 5 bases at J, while the number of junction bases matched to no gene is 7. The CDR3 measures 14 amino acids from cysteine to phenylalanine. The kept DNA is CDR3 alone, 42 bases in frame from the first base.

Per the publication, the treatment or condition label means: allogeneic hematopoietic cell transplantation with graft depleted of TCRalphabeta T cells and CD19 B cells. TCRalphabeta/CD19-depleted allogeneic hematopoietic cell grafts were given to the transplant recipients, all of whom were children. The rearrangement combines TRBV4-1 with TRBJ2-7; 7 middle bases align to TRBD2. Specimen: PBMCs, mostly from graft donor cells, collected 180 days after TCRalphabeta/CD19-depleted stem cell transplant. The origin of this receptor is a male patient younger than 18 who had a stem cell transplant for acute lymphoblastic leukemia, so the T cells may come from the graft donor. The CDR3 region: CASSQGDYSDEQYF. The DNA reads as follows: TGCGCCAGCAGCCAGGGGGACTATTCCGACGAGCAGTACTTC.